Described below is a single T cell receptor beta chain sequence and its context. These data belong to a study of blood T cell repertoires in COVID-19. Germline CDR1 is SNHLY and CDR2 is FYNNEI. The CDR3 is 14 residues long. V was trimmed by 7 bases and J by 1 base, leaving 12 bases between them. Libraries were prepared by immunoSEQ multiplex PCR; TCRdb keeps only in-frame clonotypes and omits some of them. The sample yields more than 85,000 clones, roughly 90% seen once. V usage is TRBV2 and J usage is TRBJ2-3, with D perhaps matching TRBD2 (6 bases). The TCR sequence derives from a woman between 65 and 79 years old with acute or convalescent COVID-19. Sequencing was performed on peripheral blood. The CDR3 here is CASTMTGGTDTQYF. In DNA, the CDR3 is TGTGCCAGCACAATGACGGGGGGCACAGATACGCAGTATTTT.